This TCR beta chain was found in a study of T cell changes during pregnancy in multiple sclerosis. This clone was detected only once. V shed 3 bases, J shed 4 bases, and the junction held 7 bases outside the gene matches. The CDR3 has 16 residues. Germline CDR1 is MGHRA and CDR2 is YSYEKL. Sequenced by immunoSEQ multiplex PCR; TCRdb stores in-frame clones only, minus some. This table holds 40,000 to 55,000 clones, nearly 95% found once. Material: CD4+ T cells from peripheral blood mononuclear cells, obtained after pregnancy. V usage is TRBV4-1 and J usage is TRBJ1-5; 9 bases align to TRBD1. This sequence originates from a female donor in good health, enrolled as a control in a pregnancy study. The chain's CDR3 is CASSQAGQGRNQPQHF. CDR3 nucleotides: TGCGCCAGCAGCCAGGCCGGACAGGGGCGGAATCAGCCCCAGCATTTT.